This TCR beta chain appears in the sequencing data of a study of control samples from healthy donors and cancer patients. Libraries were prepared by immunoSEQ multiplex PCR; TCRdb keeps only in-frame clonotypes and omits some of them. This listing includes around 190,000 clones. CDR1 SGHTA and CDR2 FQGNSA come from the germline V gene. Trimming pared 2 bases from V and 6 bases from J, leaving 10 bases between. The CDR3 has 13 amino acids. The material sequenced was blood. The source is a woman aged 25-40 years in good health. The V call is TRBV7-2, the J call TRBJ1-2; perhaps TRBD1 as D (5 bases). The CDR3: CASSLPGVHGYTF. Here the CDR3 DNA reads TGTGCCAGCAGCTTACCGGGGGTACATGGCTACACCTTC.